This section outlines one TCR beta chain sequence together with its context. The length of the CDR3 is 15 residues. The ends lost 5 bases at V and 4 bases at J; junction bases unmatched: 9. Per germline, CDR1 SGHAT and CDR2 FQNNGV. Sequencing was performed with immunoSEQ multiplex PCR; in TCRdb, only in-frame clones are kept and a portion is missing. The sample contains approximately 89,000 clones, about 94% of which appear only once. The record originates from a study of T cell changes during pregnancy in multiple sclerosis. The input for sequencing was peripheral blood, taken after pregnancy. The gene calls are TRBV11-2 and TRBJ1-1; 8 bases agree with TRBD1. The clonotype was recovered from a female donor in good health, enrolled as a control in a pregnancy study. The CDR3 loop reads CASSPGQGGFTEAFF. The CDR3 coding sequence is TGTGCCAGCAGCCCTGGACAGGGAGGGTTCACTGAAGCTTTCTTT.